The 20 T cell receptor beta chains presented below share a single source sample, sequenced in a study of cytomegalovirus exposure and HLA in healthy donors. Primers for the PCR totalled 60 Vbeta and 13 Jbeta. Assay used: immunoSEQ multiplex PCR; TCRdb lists only in-frame clones, some missing. The profile shows approximately 100,000 clones, 65% to 80% of them singletons. The sequencing sample was made of PBMCs. The receptors stem from a woman in her 40s in good health and CMV-seronegative.

The chain recombines TRBV18 with TRBJ2-5; D ambiguous. The germline gives CDR1 KGHSH, CDR2 LQKENI. The CDR3 is made up of 15 amino acids. V lost 2 bases to trimming and J lost 8 bases, with 18 bases between them. The CDR3 DNA follows: TGTGCCAGCTCACCATTCGAAGCGCCCCTAGGAACCCAGTACTTC. It encodes CASSPFEAPLGTQYF.

The chain combines TRBV19 with TRBJ2-4; D unresolved. CDR1 LNHDA and CDR2 SQIVND come from the germline V gene (reference sequence). V lost 6 bases and J 11 bases, leaving 11 bases between the germline ends. The CDR3 is made up of 11 amino acids. In DNA form, the CDR3 reads TGTGCCAGTAGCGTAGAATACCTTCAGTACTTC. Translated: CASSVEYLQYF.

The V and J genes are TRBV5-8 and TRBJ1-5, with D tentatively TRBD1 (5 bases). V was shortened by 0 bases and J by 2 bases, with 9 bases between the two germline ends. The CDR3 extends over 15 amino acids. Germline V gene lookup returns CDR1 SGHTS and CDR2 YDEGEE. The CDR3 loop reads CASSLAGGGNQPQHF. The CDR3 nucleotides read TGTGCCAGCAGCTTGGCGGGAGGGGGCAATCAGCCCCAGCATTTT.

This clone was observed once. CDR3 sequence reads: CASHSGQDHNEQFF. The CDR3 coding sequence is TGCGCCAGCCATTCGGGACAGGATCACAATGAGCAGTTCTTC. V gene TRBV4-1 combines with J gene TRBJ2-1; 8 nucleotides line up with TRBD1. This CDR3 contains 14 residues. CDR1 and CDR2 from the germline V gene are MGHRA and YSYEKL. J gave up 5 bases and V 8 bases, and 8 bases lay outside the gene matches.

The chain uses TRBV7-6 and TRBJ2-7; D is possibly TRBD2 (5 bases). The CDR3 spans 14 residues. Germline V gene lookup returns CDR1 SGHVS and CDR2 FNYEAQ. The V end lost 5 bases, the J end lost 7 bases, and 18 bases lay between the germline ends. The CDR3 spells CASSPNSGLPEQYF. CDR3 nucleotide sequence: TGTGCCAGCAGCCCAAACAGCGGCCTCCCAGAGCAGTACTTC.

The chain couples TRBV30 to TRBJ2-7; 7 nucleotides match TRBD1. This CDR3 comprises 14 residues. J gave up 3 bases and V 4 bases, and 9 bases lay outside the gene matches. Germline assignment: CDR1 GTSNPN and CDR2 SVGIG (reference sequence). The CDR3, as DNA: TGTGCCTGGACCAGACAGGGAGTAAGCTACGAGCAGTACTTC. Translating it yields CAWTRQGVSYEQYF.

This clone has more than one count but fewer than ten. Compared with germline, one end of the junction differs, possibly owing to a read error. This sequence joins TRBV7-9 and TRBJ1-1; D is unclear. CDR1 and CDR2 (germline): SEHNR, FQNEAQ (reference sequence). This CDR3 is 13 amino acids long. CDR3 loop: CSSSLVSDTEAFF. CDR3 in DNA: TGTTCCAGCAGCTTAGTATCTGACACTGAAGCTTTCTTT.

In DNA form, the CDR3 reads TGTGCCAGTAGTATAGCCCCAGGACAGGGGTCGAATTCACCCCTCCACTTT. Translation: CASSIAPGQGSNSPLHF. This chain links TRBV19 with TRBJ1-6; 9 bases are shared with TRBD1. The CDR3 is made up of 17 amino acids. Germline V lookup: CDR1 LNHDA, CDR2 SQIVND (reference sequence). The J segment lost 7 bases and the V segment lost 1 base, leaving 8 bases of the junction unmatched.

V is TRBV12-2 and J is TRBJ2-7; TRBD2, the table's D call, was not compared with the DNA. TRBV12-2 is noted as a pseudogene. The CDR3 is made up of 17 amino acids. The CDR3 loop reads CASRLGTSGTGLSEQYF. Here the CDR3 DNA reads TGTGCAAGTCGCTTAGGGACTAGCGGGACTGGGTTATCCGAGCAGTACTTC.

With regard to this clone: The junction departs from germline at one end; a sequencing error may be responsible. The chain uses TRBV7-9 and TRBJ2-7, with D hard to call. This CDR3 has 14 residues. CDR1 SEHNR and CDR2 FQNEAQ come from the germline V gene (reference sequence). The CDR3 bases are TGTTCCAGCAGCTTAGGTGACTTTAACTACGAGCAGTACTTC. Residues: CSSSLGDFNYEQYF.

The chain is built from TRBV10-3 and TRBJ2-7; D ambiguous. Trimming took off 0 bases at V and 6 bases at J, with 6 bases between the two ends. This CDR3 has 12 amino acids. CDR1 is ENHRY and CDR2 is SYGVKD in the germline V gene. CDR3 amino acids: CAISESVAEQYF. CDR3 sequence (DNA): TGTGCCATCAGTGAGTCGGTGGCCGAGCAGTACTTC.

CDR3 bases: TGTGCCAGCAGCTTCCCGGGGGACAATCAGCCCCAGCATTTT. It encodes CASSFPGDNQPQHF. V is TRBV7-9 and J is TRBJ1-5; TRBD1 might be the D (5 bases). Deletions cut 3 bases from V and 3 bases from J, with 9 bases between. In germline, CDR1 is SEHNR, CDR2 FQNEAQ (reference sequence). The CDR3 sequence is 14 residues long.

The chain carries TRBV27 and TRBJ2-7; no clear D gene. In germline, CDR1 is MNHEY, CDR2 SMNVEV (reference sequence). The CDR3 is made up of 13 amino acids. With 5 bases removed from V and 6 bases from J, the gap between germline ends came to 14 bases. The DNA of the CDR3 is TGTGCCAGCAGTCATTCTCGGTCGGGCGAGCAGTACTTC. It translates to CASSHSRSGEQYF.

The J gene is TRBJ2-3, the V gene TRBV5-5, with 10 bases that match TRBD2. CDR3 length equals 17 residues. The germline V gene encodes CDR1 SGHKS and CDR2 YYEKEE (reference sequence). V lost 0 bases and J lost 5; bases outside the gene matches: 9. The DNA of the CDR3 is TGTGCCAGCAGCTTGGAAAGCGGGAGGGCCGTAAGAGATACGCAGTATTTT. Translating gives CASSLESGRAVRDTQYF.

The V call is TRBV10-3, the J call TRBJ2-2, with 9 bases lining up with TRBD1. The trim removed 4 bases at V and 5 bases at J, leaving 11 bases unmatched. Germline values: CDR1 ENHRY, CDR2 SYGVKD. The CDR3 is made up of 17 amino acids. CDR3 nucleotide sequence: TGTGCCATCAGTGTCTCTTATTCTGGACAGGGGACCGGGGAGCTGTTTTTT. It is translated as CAISVSYSGQGTGELFF.

The J gene is TRBJ2-1, the V gene TRBV5-5, with 15 bases aligning to TRBD2. V lost 0 bases and J lost 2; bases outside the gene matches: 0. The germline gives CDR1 SGHKS, CDR2 YYEKEE (reference sequence). CDR3 length: 17 residues. For the CDR3, the DNA is TGTGCCAGCAGCTTGGGGACTAGCGGGGGGGCCTACAATGAGCAGTTCTTC. It codes for CASSLGTSGGAYNEQFF.

The chain combines TRBV7-3 with TRBJ2-2, with TRBD1 identical over 8 bases. The CDR3 contains 13 residues. The V gene's germline CDR1 is SGHTA and CDR2 FQGTGA. Trimming removed 10 bases from V and 3 bases from J; junction bases left unmatched: 4. The CDR3 DNA follows: TGTGCCACGTCGACAGGGGACACCGGGGAGCTGTTTTTT. This translates into CATSTGDTGELFF. Together with reference TRBV7-3 and TRBJ2-2, the CDR3 gives the full variable domain: GAGVSQTPSNKVTEKGKYVELRCDPISGHTALYWYRQSLGQGPEFLIYFQGTGAADDSGLPNDRFFAVRPEGSVSTLKIQRTERGDSAVYLCATSTGDTGELFFGEGSRLTVL.

The chain uses TRBV1 and TRBJ2-7; the table's D call TRBD2 went unverified against the DNA. TRBV1 is tagged as a pseudogene. This CDR3 has 19 amino acids. CDR3 loop: CTSSQGGLRRGAYCYEQYF. In DNA, the CDR3 is TGCACCAGCAGCCAAGGCGGTCTAAGGCGGGGGGCTTACTGCTACGAGCAGTACTTC.

The rearrangement uses TRBV6-1 and TRBJ1-2, with D possibly matching TRBD1 (6 bases). CDR1 is MNHNS and CDR2 is SASEGT in the germline V gene. Trimming pared 4 bases from V and 7 bases from J, leaving 10 bases between. The CDR3 has 12 amino acids. CDR3 amino acids: CASSGNRAGYTF. Written as DNA, the CDR3 is TGTGCCAGCAGTGGTAACAGGGCTGGCTACACCTTC.

The V gene is TRBV2, the J gene TRBJ1-1, with TRBD1 matching over 8 bases. With 1 base clipped from V and 6 bases from J, the junction kept 7 bases outside the gene matches. The length of the CDR3 is 15 residues. Per germline, CDR1 SNHLY and CDR2 FYNNEI. The CDR3 sequence: CASSEGWTGIAEAFF. The CDR3 bases are TGTGCCAGCAGTGAAGGGTGGACAGGGATTGCTGAAGCTTTCTTT.